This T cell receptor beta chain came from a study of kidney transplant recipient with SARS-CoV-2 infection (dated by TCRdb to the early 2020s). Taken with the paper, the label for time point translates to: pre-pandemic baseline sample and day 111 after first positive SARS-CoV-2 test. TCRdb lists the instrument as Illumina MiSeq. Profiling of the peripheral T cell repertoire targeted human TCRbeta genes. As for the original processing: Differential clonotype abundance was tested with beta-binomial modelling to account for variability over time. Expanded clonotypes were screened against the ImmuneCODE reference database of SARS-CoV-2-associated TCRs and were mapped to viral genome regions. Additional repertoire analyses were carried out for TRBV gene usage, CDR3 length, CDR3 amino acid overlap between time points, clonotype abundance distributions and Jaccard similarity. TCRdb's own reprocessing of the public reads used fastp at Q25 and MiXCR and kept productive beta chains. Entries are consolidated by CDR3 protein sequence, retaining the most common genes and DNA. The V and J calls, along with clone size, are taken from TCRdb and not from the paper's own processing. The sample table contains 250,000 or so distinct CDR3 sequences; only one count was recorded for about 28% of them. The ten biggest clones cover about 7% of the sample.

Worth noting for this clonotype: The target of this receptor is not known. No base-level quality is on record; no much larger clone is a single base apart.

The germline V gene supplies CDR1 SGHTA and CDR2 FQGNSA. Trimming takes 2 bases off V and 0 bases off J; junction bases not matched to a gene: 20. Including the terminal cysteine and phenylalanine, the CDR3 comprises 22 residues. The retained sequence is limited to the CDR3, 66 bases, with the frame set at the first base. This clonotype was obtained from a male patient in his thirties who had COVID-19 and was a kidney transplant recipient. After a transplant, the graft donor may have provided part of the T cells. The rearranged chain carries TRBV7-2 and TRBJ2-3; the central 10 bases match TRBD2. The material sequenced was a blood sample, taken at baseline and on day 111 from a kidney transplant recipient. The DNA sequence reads TGTGCCAGCAGCTTATTGCGGCGGGCTAGCGGGAGAGAGAGGGGTAGCACAGATACGCAGTATTTT. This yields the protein CASSLLRRASGRERGSTDTQYF.